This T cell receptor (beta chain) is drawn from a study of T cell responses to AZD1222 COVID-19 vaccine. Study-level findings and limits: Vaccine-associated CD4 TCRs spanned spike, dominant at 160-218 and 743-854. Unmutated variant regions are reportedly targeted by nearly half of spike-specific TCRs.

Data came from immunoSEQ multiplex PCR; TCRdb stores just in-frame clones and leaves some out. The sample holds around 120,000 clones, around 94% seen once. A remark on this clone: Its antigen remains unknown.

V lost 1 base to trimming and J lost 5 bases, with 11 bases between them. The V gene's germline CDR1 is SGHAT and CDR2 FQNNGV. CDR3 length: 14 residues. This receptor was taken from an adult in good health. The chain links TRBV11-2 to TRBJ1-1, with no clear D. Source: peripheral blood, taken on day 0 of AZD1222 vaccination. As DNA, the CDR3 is TGTGCCAGCAGCTTAGGGGGTCTAGGGACTGAAGCTTTCTTT. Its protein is CASSLGGLGTEAFF.